The clone carrying this T cell receptor beta chain occurred once. Other DNA sequences in this sample translate to the same CDR3. This specimen belongs to a study of blood T cell repertoires in COVID-19. In the study's own analysis: Amplification of reference gene primers provided the estimated nucleated cell counts. Method: immunoSEQ multiplex PCR; TCRdb's copy keeps in-frame clones and lacks some. That table gives V, J and clone size, and the DNA gave D and trimming. The sample carries fewer than 250,000 clones, around nine tenths recorded once. The germline V gene encodes CDR1 MNHEY and CDR2 SVGAGI. J was trimmed by 7 bases and V by 6 bases; bases with no gene match: 6. CDR3 length: 13 amino acids.

The V gene is TRBV6-5, the J gene TRBJ1-2; 9 bases are shared with TRBD1. This receptor was identified in a man aged 25-45 years with COVID-19, enrolled during active disease. Sequencing used peripheral blood. The CDR3 is CASRPQGAGGYTF. The CDR3 DNA reads as TGTGCCAGCAGGCCACAGGGGGCCGGTGGCTACACCTTC.